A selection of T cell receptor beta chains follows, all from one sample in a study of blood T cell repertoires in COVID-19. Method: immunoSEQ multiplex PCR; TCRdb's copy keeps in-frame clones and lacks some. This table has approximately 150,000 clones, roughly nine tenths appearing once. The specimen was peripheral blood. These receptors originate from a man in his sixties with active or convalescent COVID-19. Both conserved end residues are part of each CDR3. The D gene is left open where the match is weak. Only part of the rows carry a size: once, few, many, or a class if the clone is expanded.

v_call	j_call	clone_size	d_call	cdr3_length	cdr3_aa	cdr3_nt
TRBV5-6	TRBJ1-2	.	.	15	CASSLVAGANYGYTF	TGTGCCAGCAGCTTGGTCGCGGGGGCTAACTATGGCTACACCTTC
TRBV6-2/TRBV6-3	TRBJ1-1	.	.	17	CASSYSKGRGNNPEAFF	TGTGCCAGCAGTTACTCGAAGGGCAGGGGTAATAATCCTGAAGCTTTCTTT
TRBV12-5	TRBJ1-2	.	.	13	CASGLPPDYGYTF	TGTGCTAGTGGTTTGCCCCCAGACTATGGCTACACCTTC
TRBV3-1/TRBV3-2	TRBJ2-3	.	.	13	CASSPSEADTQYF	TGTGCCAGCAGCCCTAGCGAGGCAGATACGCAGTATTTT
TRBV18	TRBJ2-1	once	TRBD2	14	CASSTGTSRNEQFF	TGTGCCAGCTCAACCGGGACTAGCCGCAATGAGCAGTTCTTC
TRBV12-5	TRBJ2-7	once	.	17	CASGSETGTIEDYEQYF	TGTGCTAGTGGTTCGGAAACCGGGACAATCGAGGACTACGAGCAGTACTTC
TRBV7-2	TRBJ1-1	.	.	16	CASSLVIGRLEAEAFF	TGTGCCAGCAGCTTAGTGATCGGCAGGTTGGAGGCTGAAGCTTTCTTT
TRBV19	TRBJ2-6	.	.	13	CASSFNRANVLTF	TGTGCCAGTAGCTTTAATAGGGCCAACGTCCTGACTTTC
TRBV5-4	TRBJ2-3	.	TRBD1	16	CASSRQGTGYTDTQYF	TGTGCCAGCAGCCGACAAGGGACAGGGTACACAGATACGCAGTATTTT
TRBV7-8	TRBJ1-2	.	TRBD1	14	CASSAGQTNYGYTF	TGTGCCAGCAGCGCGGGACAGACTAACTATGGCTACACCTTC
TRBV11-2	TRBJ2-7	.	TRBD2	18	CASSSGTSGTRRAYEQYF	TGTGCCAGCAGTTCCGGGACTAGCGGGACGAGGAGGGCCTACGAGCAGTACTTC
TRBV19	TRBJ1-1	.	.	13	CASSIEGGSEAFF	TGTGCCAGTAGTATCGAGGGCGGTTCTGAAGCTTTCTTT
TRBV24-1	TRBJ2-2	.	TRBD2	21	CATGSQSGGLAGERNTGELFF	TGTGCCACCGGATCCCAGTCCGGTGGACTAGCGGGAGAGCGGAACACCGGGGAGCTGTTTTTT
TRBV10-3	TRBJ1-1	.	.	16	CAISRGQGGNVAEAFF	TGTGCCATCAGTAGGGGTCAGGGTGGGAATGTAGCTGAAGCTTTCTTT
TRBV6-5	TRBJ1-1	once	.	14	CASSYIGVNTEAFF	TGTGCCAGCAGTTACATCGGGGTGAACACTGAAGCTTTCTTT
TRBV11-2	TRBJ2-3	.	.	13	CASSLGRTDTQYF	TGTGCCAGCAGCTTGGGGAGAACAGATACGCAGTATTTT
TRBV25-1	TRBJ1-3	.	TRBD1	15	CASSETGNSGNTIYF	TGTGCCAGCAGTGAGACAGGGAACTCTGGAAACACCATATATTTT
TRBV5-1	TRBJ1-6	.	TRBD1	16	CASSGPGQGDNSPLHF	TGCGCCAGCAGCGGACCGGGACAGGGGGATAATTCACCCCTCCACTTT
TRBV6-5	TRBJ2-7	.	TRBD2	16	CASSYGALAGGYEQYF	TGTGCCAGCAGTTACGGGGCACTAGCGGGAGGTTACGAGCAGTACTTC
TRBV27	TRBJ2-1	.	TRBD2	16	CASSLWSREGGQEQFF	TGTGCCAGCAGTTTATGGAGCCGGGAGGGGGGTCAGGAGCAGTTCTTC
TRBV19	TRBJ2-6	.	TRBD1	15	CASSPRGTGANVLTF	TGTGCCAGTAGCCCCAGGGGGACTGGGGCCAACGTCCTGACTTTC
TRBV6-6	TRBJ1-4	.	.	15	CASSPDSATNEKLFF	TGTGCCAGCAGCCCGGACAGCGCAACTAATGAAAAACTGTTTTTT
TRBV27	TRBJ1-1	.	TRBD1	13	CASRTGTSGKAFF	TGTGCCAGCAGGACAGGGACCTCGGGGAAAGCTTTCTTT
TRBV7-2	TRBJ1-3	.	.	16	CASSREYVLSGNTIYF	TGTGCCAGCAGCCGGGAGTACGTACTCTCTGGAAACACCATATATTTT
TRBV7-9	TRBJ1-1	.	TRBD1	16	CASSPGQGGEDTEAFF	TGTGCCAGCAGCCCTGGACAGGGAGGGGAGGACACTGAAGCTTTCTTT
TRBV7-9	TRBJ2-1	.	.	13	CASSTTEYNEQFF	TGTGCCAGCAGCACAACCGAATACAATGAGCAGTTCTTC
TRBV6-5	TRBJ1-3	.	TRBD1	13	CATGTGDGNTIYF	TGTGCCACCGGGACAGGGGACGGAAACACCATATATTTT
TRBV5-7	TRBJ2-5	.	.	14	CASSLGGGPKTQYF	TGTGCCAGCAGCTTGGGTGGAGGGCCAAAGACCCAGTACTTC
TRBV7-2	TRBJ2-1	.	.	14	CASSLGGTYNEQFF	TGTGCCAGCAGCTTAGGAGGGACTTACAATGAGCAGTTCTTC
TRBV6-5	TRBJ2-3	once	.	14	CASSYPGVTDTQYF	TGTGCCAGCAGTTACCCAGGGGTTACAGATACGCAGTATTTT
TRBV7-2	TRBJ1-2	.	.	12	CASSLGRGGYTF	TGTGCCAGCAGCTTAGGCCGAGGGGGCTACACCTTC
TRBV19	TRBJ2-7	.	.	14	CASSVTGALYEQYF	TGTGCCAGTAGTGTTACGGGAGCACTCTACGAGCAGTACTTC
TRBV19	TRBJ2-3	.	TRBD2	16	CASSPGLAGSSDTQYF	TGTGCCAGTAGTCCCGGACTAGCGGGATCATCAGATACGCAGTATTTT
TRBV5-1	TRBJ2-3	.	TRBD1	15	CASSLGDRYTDTQYF	TGCGCCAGCAGCTTGGGGGACAGATACACAGATACGCAGTATTTT
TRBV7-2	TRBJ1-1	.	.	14	CASSLNKGGTEAFF	TGTGCCAGCAGCTTAAATAAGGGAGGCACTGAAGCTTTCTTT
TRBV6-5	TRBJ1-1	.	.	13	CASSYLRNTEAFF	TGTGCCAGCAGTTATCTGAGGAACACTGAAGCTTTCTTT
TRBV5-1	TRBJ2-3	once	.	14	CASSFAGQPDTQYF	TGCGCCAGCAGCTTCGCGGGACAGCCAGATACGCAGTATTTT
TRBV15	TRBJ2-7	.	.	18	CATSRELGLDSSTYEQYF	TGTGCCACCAGCAGAGAGTTAGGCTTGGACTCGTCAACCTACGAGCAGTACTTC
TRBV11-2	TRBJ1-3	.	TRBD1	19	CASSPTNFRTGGSGNTIYF	TGTGCCAGCAGCCCTACGAATTTCAGGACAGGGGGCTCTGGAAACACCATATATTTT
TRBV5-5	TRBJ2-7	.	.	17	CASSFVGKEAIGYEQYF	TGTGCCAGCAGCTTCGTAGGGAAGGAGGCTATAGGCTACGAGCAGTACTTC
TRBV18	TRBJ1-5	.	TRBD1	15	CASSPETGVGQPQHF	TGTGCCAGCTCACCAGAGACAGGGGTTGGGCAGCCCCAGCATTTT
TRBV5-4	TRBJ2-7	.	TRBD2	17	CASSLGPLADIPYEQYF	TGTGCCAGCAGCTTGGGACCTCTAGCGGATATCCCCTACGAGCAGTACTTC
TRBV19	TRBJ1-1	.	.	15	CASSTAAAVNTEAFF	TGTGCCAGTAGTACGGCGGCAGCGGTGAACACTGAAGCTTTCTTT
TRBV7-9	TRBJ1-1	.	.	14	CASSRQNMNTEAFF	TGTGCCAGCAGCCGACAGAATATGAACACTGAAGCTTTCTTT
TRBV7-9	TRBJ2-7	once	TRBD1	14	CASSETGISYEQYF	TGTGCCAGCAGCGAGACAGGGATTTCGTACGAGCAGTACTTC
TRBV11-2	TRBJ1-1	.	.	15	CASSWRQAVNTEAFF	TGTGCCAGCAGCTGGAGACAGGCCGTGAACACTGAAGCTTTCTTT
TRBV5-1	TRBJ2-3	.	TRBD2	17	CASSLVPSGVATDTQYF	TGCGCCAGCAGCTTGGTGCCTAGCGGGGTTGCAACAGATACGCAGTATTTT
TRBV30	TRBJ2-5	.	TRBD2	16	CAWNGGLAGVGETQYF	TGTGCCTGGAATGGAGGACTAGCGGGAGTGGGAGAGACCCAGTACTTC
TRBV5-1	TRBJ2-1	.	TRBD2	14	CASSLGGGANEQFF	TGCGCCAGCTCCCTGGGCGGGGGGGCTAATGAGCAGTTCTTC
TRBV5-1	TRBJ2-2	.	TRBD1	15	CASSLQGANTGELFF	TGCGCCAGCAGCTTGCAGGGGGCGAACACCGGGGAGCTGTTTTTT
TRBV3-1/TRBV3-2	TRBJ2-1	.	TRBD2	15	CASSEYSGGASEQFF	TGTGCCAGCAGCGAATATAGCGGGGGGGCAAGCGAGCAGTTCTTC
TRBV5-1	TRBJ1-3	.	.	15	CASSLTGLSGNTIYF	TGCGCCAGCAGCTTGACAGGGCTTTCTGGAAACACCATATATTTT
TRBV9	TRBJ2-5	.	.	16	CASSRGGAAHQETQYF	TGTGCCAGCAGCCGTGGGGGGGCCGCGCACCAAGAGACCCAGTACTTC
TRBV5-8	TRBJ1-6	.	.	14	CASSSLAYNSPLHF	TGTGCCAGCAGCTCCCTTGCCTATAATTCACCCCTCCACTTT
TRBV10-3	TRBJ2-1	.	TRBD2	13	CAIGLAGGNEQFF	TGTGCCATCGGGCTAGCGGGAGGGAATGAGCAGTTCTTC
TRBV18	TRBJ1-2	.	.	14	CASSPSDSEYGYTF	TGTGCCAGCTCACCCTCGGACAGCGAATATGGCTACACCTTC
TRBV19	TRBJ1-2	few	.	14	CASSMPPGDYGYTF	TGTGCCAGTAGTATGCCCCCAGGGGACTATGGCTACACCTTC
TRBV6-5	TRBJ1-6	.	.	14	CASSTGQYNSPLHF	TGTGCCAGCAGTACCGGACAGTATAATTCACCCCTCCACTTT
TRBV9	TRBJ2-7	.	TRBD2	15	CASSAGSGRDHEQYF	TGTGCCAGCAGCGCGGGTAGCGGGAGAGATCATGAGCAGTACTTC
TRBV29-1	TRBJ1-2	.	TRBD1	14	CSVERRDRTYGYTF	TGCAGCGTTGAACGCCGGGACAGGACCTATGGCTACACCTTC